The text below deals with one TCR beta chain. Antigen unknown. The sample belongs to a study of long-term antiretroviral therapy in people with HIV. About the study: The immediate-ART recommendation dates to 2015, and the earliest samples predate it by about a decade. General study points: Every time point showed a repertoire led by clones expanded before ART.

Run at survey level, the immunoSEQ assay was version v3.0. A per-sample goal of roughly 35,000-55,000 T-cell genomes was targeted by sequencing. Data came from immunoSEQ multiplex PCR; TCRdb stores just in-frame clones and leaves some out. This table holds 25,000 to 35,000 clones, 96% found once. Specimens held 1-10 million cryopreserved PBMC prior to DNA extraction. The receptor was isolated from a man aged 30 to 45 with HIV. The sample was unsorted PBMCs, taken 6.6 years after starting antiretroviral therapy.

The CDR3 here is CASSPTRGAGNTIYF. The CDR3 nucleotides are TGCGCCAGCAGCCCGACTCGGGGGGCTGGAAACACCATATATTTT. The genes are TRBV4-3 and TRBJ1-3, with D perhaps TRBD1 (5 bases). V was clipped by 4 bases and J by 2 bases, with 12 bases between them. In germline, CDR1 is LGHNA, CDR2 YSLEER. The CDR3 extends over 15 amino acids.